This T cell receptor beta chain was captured by sequencing in a study of blood T cell repertoires in COVID-19. At the level of the study: PBMCs, B-cell-depleted T cells, or T cells provided the cDNA or gDNA that made up the material.

As handled by the study authors: Amplification from reference gene primers served as the basis for estimated nucleated cell counts. Some clones are missing from TCRdb's copy, which holds only in-frame ones; the method was immunoSEQ multiplex PCR. V, J and clone size derive from that table, while D and trimming were established from the DNA sequence. Here the sample spans a few hundred thousand clones, about nine tenths being singletons. This sequence originates from a woman aged 40 to 55 with acute or convalescent COVID-19. The sample was peripheral blood.

The CDR3 coding sequence is TGTGCCAGCAGCCGAGCCGACAGTTACAATCAGCCCCAGCATTTT. This sequence encodes CASSRADSYNQPQHF. This chain connects TRBV2 to TRBJ1-5, with D perhaps TRBD1 (5 bases). The V end lost 6 bases, the J end lost 3 bases, and 15 bases lay between the germline ends. This CDR3 contains 15 residues. Looked up from germline, CDR1 is SNHLY and CDR2 is FYNNEI.